This TCR beta chain was recovered during a study of regulatory T cells in long-lasting Graves disease. This sample's time point: newly diagnosed GD, antithyroid drugs for less than 3 months. Scientists built the TCR library using RNA that was extracted from PBMCs. Sequencing libraries for TCR beta were prepared with iRepertoire HTBI primers and Arm-PCR of CDR3 regions. MiXCR was run by TCRdb on the multiplex PCR reads, yielding one entry per CDR3 protein. The repertoire holds about 440,000 distinct CDR3 sequences, with 15% as singletons. The sample also formed part of further work on T cells in Graves' hyperthyroidism and ophthalmopathy.

The source material was peripheral blood mononuclear cells (PBMCs), sampled at new diagnosis, from a patient treated with antithyroid drugs. This TCR was recovered from a woman aged 25 to 39 with Graves disease.

Here the CDR3 reads CASSLLAGVGGETQYF. CDR3 nucleotides: TGCGCCAGCAGCTTGCTAGCGGGAGTAGGTGGAGAGACCCAGTACTTC. The V and J genes are TRBV5-1 and TRBJ2-5, with TRBD2 identical over 10 bases. Germline CDR1 reads SGHRS; CDR2 reads YFSETQ. CDR3 length: 16 residues. The J segment lost 4 bases and the V segment lost 1 base, leaving 7 bases of the junction unmatched.